The next 32 T cell receptor beta chains were all read from a single sample in a study of early T cells in non-severe SARS-CoV-2 infection. TCRdb independently ran MiXCR on the 5' RACE reads; one entry per CDR3 protein. The table includes about 70,000 distinct CDR3 sequences, about 5% detected once. Specimen: whole blood, collected at baseline. These TCRs come from an adult who was a healthcare worker with PCR-confirmed SARS-CoV-2 infection or an uninfected control (not recorded which).

The chain links TRBV18 to TRBJ2-7; 14 bases line up with TRBD2. The CDR3 spans 14 residues. CDR1 is KGHSH and CDR2 is LQKENI in the germline V gene. V was pared by 6 bases and J by 6 bases, with 4 bases of the junction left unmatched. The CDR3 bases are TGTGCCAGCTCTCCGGGACTAGCGGGAGTCGAGCAGTACTTC. Translated: CASSPGLAGVEQYF.

In this sample, this clonotype turned up a few times. CDR3 loop: CASIGLRGGPKSDTQYF. As DNA, the CDR3 is TGTGCCAGCATAGGGCTTAGGGGGGGGCCAAAATCAGATACGCAGTATTTT. The gene calls are TRBV2 and TRBJ2-3; D is perhaps TRBD2 (7 bases). V was trimmed by 7 bases and J by 4 bases, leaving 24 bases between them. CDR3 size: 17 residues. Germline CDR1 SNHLY, CDR2 FYNNEI.

V is TRBV12-5 and J is TRBJ2-1, with D possibly matching TRBD2 (5 bases). Germline V CDR1 and CDR2: LGHNT, FRNRAP. The CDR3 covers 16 residues. The V and J ends lost 7 bases and 4 bases respectively, with 20 bases between them. The CDR3 DNA sequence: TGTGCTAGTGCCCCGGGGAGCCTCGCAACTTACAATGAGCAGTTCTTC. As protein: CASAPGSLATYNEQFF.

The rearrangement uses TRBV4-2 and TRBJ1-5; possible D gene TRBD1, 6 bases. Germline assignment: CDR1 LGHNA and CDR2 YNFKEQ. V shed 4 bases and J shed 0 bases, with 10 bases lying between them. This CDR3 spans 15 amino acids. The CDR3 nucleotides read TGTGCCAGCAGCCCTGAGGGGGGTAGCAATCAGCCCCAGCATTTT. This sequence encodes CASSPEGGSNQPQHF.

In its sample, this clonotype was seen many times. This rearrangement joins TRBV29-1 to TRBJ2-3; 9 nucleotides match TRBD2. This CDR3 is 15 amino acids long. Trimming removed 6 bases from V and 5 bases from J; junction bases left unmatched: 12. The germline gives CDR1 SQVTM, CDR2 ANQGSEA. The CDR3 here is CSVEGLATRGDTQYF. CDR3 in DNA: TGCAGCGTCGAGGGACTAGCAACGAGGGGAGATACGCAGTATTTT.

The chain recombines TRBV5-1 with TRBJ1-1, with D unresolved. The CDR3 runs 16 residues. Per the germline V gene, CDR1 is SGHRS and CDR2 is YFSETQ. Trimming shortened V by 0 bases and J by 0 bases, and 12 bases separated the two germline ends. The CDR3 protein is CASSLGGALMNTEAFF. The CDR3 nucleotides read TGCGCCAGCAGCTTGGGGGGTGCGTTAATGAACACTGAAGCTTTCTTT.

There are many counts of this clonotype. The chain combines TRBV9 with TRBJ1-5; D gene ambiguous. CDR3 length: 13 residues. Trimming pared 1 base from V and 3 bases from J, leaving 5 bases between. The germline gives CDR1 SGDLS, CDR2 YYNGEE. The CDR3 sequence is CASSVSPNQPQHF. The CDR3 DNA reads as TGTGCCAGCAGCGTATCCCCCAATCAGCCCCAGCATTTT. Full variable domain (rest looked up from reference TRBV9 and TRBJ1-5): DSGVTQTPKHLITATGQRVTLRCSPRSGDLSVYWYQQSLDQGLQFLIQYYNGEERAKGNILERFSAQQFPDLHSELNLSSLELGDSALYFCASSVSPNQPQHFGDGTRLSIL.

In its sample, this clonotype was seen a few times. The chain recombines TRBV12-3 or TRBV12-4 with TRBJ1-1; possibly TRBD1 for D (5 bases). V lost 3 bases and J 3 bases, leaving 11 bases between the germline ends. The CDR3 is 14 residues long. The CDR3 DNA reads TGTGCCAGCAGTTTCCAGGGTGGGGACACTGAAGCTTTCTTT. Its translation is CASSFQGGDTEAFF.

This chain joins TRBV4-1 and TRBJ2-1; 9 bases map to TRBD2. Trimming at V came to 8 bases and at J to 10 bases, leaving 9 bases not matched to a gene. The germline V gene encodes CDR1 MGHRA and CDR2 YSYEKL. This CDR3 is 13 amino acids long. DNA for the CDR3: TGCGCCAGCCGACCCCGACTAGCGGACGAGCAGTTCTTC. The encoded protein is CASRPRLADEQFF.

This clonotype came up many times. The genes are TRBV7-3 and TRBJ1-1; D is possibly TRBD1 (6 bases). Between the trimmed V and J ends, which lost 1 base and 4 bases, there was a span of 10 bases. Germline-derived CDR1 and CDR2 are SGHTA and FQGTGA. The CDR3 totals 14 residues. In DNA, the CDR3 is TGTGCCAGCAGCTTAATAGGGGGAGGCACTGAAGCTTTCTTT. It yields the protein CASSLIGGGTEAFF. The full variable domain, completed using reference TRBV7-3 and TRBJ1-1, is GAGVSQTPSNKVTEKGKYVELRCDPISGHTALYWYRQSLGQGPEFLIYFQGTGAADDSGLPNDRFFAVRPEGSVSTLKIQRTERGDSAVYLCASSLIGGGTEAFFGQGTRLTVV.

The table lists this clonotype with many counts. The V call is TRBV7-9, the J call TRBJ1-2; D gene ambiguous. Trimming left V 5 bases short and J 6 bases short, with 22 bases between. CDR1 is SEHNR, CDR2 FQNEAQ, per germline (reference sequence). The CDR3 is 16 residues long. The CDR3 loop is CASSPRSDAVTDGYTF. The DNA for the CDR3 is TGTGCCAGCAGCCCCCGGTCGGACGCTGTTACTGATGGCTACACCTTC.

This clonotype was observed many times. The rearrangement joins TRBV30 to TRBJ1-2, with D perhaps matching TRBD1 (6 bases). V lost 1 base and J 5 bases, leaving 11 bases between the germline ends. The germline CDR1 and CDR2 sequences are GTSNPN and SVGIG (reference sequence). The CDR3 extends over 13 amino acids. The CDR3 DNA follows: TGTGCCTGGAGTGCTGGGCAGGGGTATGGCTACACCTTC. Its translation is CAWSAGQGYGYTF.

This clonotype was seen many times. The chain recombines TRBV25-1 with TRBJ1-4; D possibly corresponds to TRBD1 (5 bases). Germline V CDR1 and CDR2: MGHDK, SYGVNS. V gave up 6 bases and J gave up 8 bases, with 19 bases separating them. The CDR3 length is 15 residues. The CDR3 loop is CASRPPGGPVEKLFF. CDR3 coding DNA: TGTGCCAGCAGGCCCCCGGGGGGACCGGTGGAAAAACTGTTTTTT.

This clonotype was counted a few times. The V call is TRBV5-1, the J call TRBJ1-1; no firm D call. This CDR3 is built from 13 residues. Germline CDR1 SGHRS, CDR2 YFSETQ. Trimming cost V 0 bases and J 3 bases, with 6 bases left between them. In nucleotides, the CDR3 is TGCGCCAGCAGCTTGGACAGAGACACTGAAGCTTTCTTT. It yields the protein CASSLDRDTEAFF.

V usage is TRBV12-3 or TRBV12-4 and J usage is TRBJ2-3; 11 nucleotides match TRBD2. J lost 4 bases, V lost 3 bases, and 18 bases had no gene match. This CDR3 spans 20 amino acids. The CDR3 nucleotides are TGTGCCAGCAGTTTCTCTTCGGGACTAGCGGCCCCCGGGGACCCAGATACGCAGTATTTT. Translated: CASSFSSGLAAPGDPDTQYF.

There are many counts of this clonotype. The chain combines TRBV11-3 with TRBJ2-1; weak D call: TRBD2 (5 bases). Trimming pared 5 bases from V and 8 bases from J, leaving 10 bases between. The germline CDR1 and CDR2 sequences are SGHNT and YENEEA. This CDR3 has 12 amino acids. The CDR3 DNA reads as TGTGCCAGCAGCCCTCCCGGGGATGAGCAGTTCTTC. This encodes CASSPPGDEQFF.

The chain has TRBV24-1 and TRBJ2-1, with 7 bases aligning to TRBD2. Germline CDR1 is KGHDR and CDR2 is SFDVKD. CDR3 length: 15 residues. J lost 7 bases, V lost 3 bases, and 8 bases had no gene match. The DNA for the CDR3 is TGTGCCACCAGTGATACAGGACTAGGATTTAATGAGCAGTTCTTC. Translated, it gives CATSDTGLGFNEQFF.

This clonotype turned up a few times. The chain links TRBV6-5 to TRBJ2-2; D is ambiguous. The V end was cut by 0 bases, the J end by 0 bases, with 8 bases between. This CDR3 is built from 16 residues. CDR1 and CDR2 from the germline V gene are MNHEY and SVGAGI. In DNA, the CDR3 is TGTGCCAGCAGTTACTCGAACTTACCGAACACCGGGGAGCTGTTTTTT. This encodes CASSYSNLPNTGELFF.

This chain links TRBV6-2 or TRBV6-3 with TRBJ1-5; D is unresolved. CDR3 length: 16 residues. V was cut by 3 bases and J by 11 bases, with 23 bases left in between. Germline CDR1 reads MNHEY; CDR2 reads SVGEGT. The CDR3 coding sequence is TGTGCCAGCAGTTATACTGGCAGGTCCGGGGATGGAGCCCAGCATTTT. Protein: CASSYTGRSGDGAQHF.

This clonotype was recorded at least ten times. V gene TRBV27 combines with J gene TRBJ2-1; D remains unclear. The V gene lost 2 bases and the J gene lost 8 bases, with 16 bases spanning the gap. The CDR3 covers 15 residues. In germline, CDR1 is MNHEY, CDR2 SMNVEV (reference sequence). The CDR3 region is CASSLAAPMSDEQFF. CDR3 sequence (DNA): TGTGCCAGCAGTTTAGCGGCTCCAATGTCAGATGAGCAGTTCTTC.

This clonotype was seen repeatedly, ten times or more. V gene TRBV5-1 combines with J gene TRBJ1-2; D ambiguous. V lost 4 bases, J lost 1 base, and 11 bases lay in between. The CDR3 is made up of 14 amino acids. CDR1 and CDR2 from the germline V gene are SGHRS and YFSETQ. CDR3 amino acids: CASSPGDLNYGYTF. The CDR3, as DNA: TGCGCCAGCAGCCCGGGAGACCTTAACTATGGCTACACCTTC.

This clonotype has at least ten counts. This sequence joins TRBV2 and TRBJ1-1; maybe TRBD1 (6 bases). This CDR3 is built from 14 residues. Germline V gene lookup returns CDR1 SNHLY and CDR2 FYNNEI. Trimming shortened V by 8 bases and J by 2 bases, and 15 bases separated the two germline ends. Here the CDR3 reads CASVVGQINTEAFF. The CDR3 DNA sequence: TGTGCCAGCGTGGTCGGACAGATAAACACTGAAGCTTTCTTT.

The genes are TRBV5-1 and TRBJ2-5, with D possibly TRBD1 on 6 matching bases. The ends were cut back, 5 bases at V and 2 bases at J, with 13 bases in the middle. The germline V gene has CDR1 SGHRS and CDR2 YFSETQ. The CDR3 runs to 14 residues. The DNA for the CDR3 is TGCGCCAGCAGATCTGGACAGATTCAAGAGACCCAGTACTTC. Translating gives CASRSGQIQETQYF.

J is TRBJ2-1 and V is TRBV15; 8 nucleotides align to TRBD2. The V gene's germline CDR1 is LNHNV and CDR2 YYDKDF (reference sequence). The V and J ends lost 8 bases and 3 bases, in that order; junction bases with no gene match: 9. The length of the CDR3 is 15 residues. The CDR3 spells CATAGASGRYNEQFF. CDR3 coding DNA: TGTGCCACCGCGGGGGCTAGCGGGCGCTACAATGAGCAGTTCTTC.

This clonotype was recorded many times. The chain has TRBV7-8 and TRBJ2-5, with 11 nucleotides matching TRBD1. Germline V lookup: CDR1 SGHVS, CDR2 FQNEAQ. The CDR3 runs to 20 residues. V dropped 4 bases and J dropped 4; count of bases not matched to a gene: 20. The CDR3 coding sequence is TGTGCCAGCAGCTCCTTGGCGCCTTCCAAGGACAGGGGGCTTGGAGAGACCCAGTACTTC. It specifies CASSSLAPSKDRGLGETQYF.

This clonotype has just a few counts. The chain combines TRBV10-3 with TRBJ1-2; 10 positions match TRBD1. Trimming cost V 0 bases and J 1 base; bases outside gene matches: 2. The CDR3 sequence is 16 residues long. The V gene's germline CDR1 is ENHRY and CDR2 SYGVKD. The CDR3 here is CAISESRDRGNYGYTF. Written as DNA, the CDR3 is TGTGCCATCAGTGAGTCTAGGGACAGGGGTAACTATGGCTACACCTTC.

This clonotype showed up many times. The V call is TRBV29-1, the J call TRBJ2-1; D is unclear. V was cut by 3 bases and J by 6 bases, with 3 bases left in between. The germline V gene has CDR1 SQVTM and CDR2 ANQGSEA. The length of the CDR3 is 10 residues. In DNA form, the CDR3 reads TGCAGCGTTGACCTCAATGAGCAGTTCTTC. Protein sequence: CSVDLNEQFF.

This clonotype was counted many times. The rearrangement uses TRBV29-1 and TRBJ2-1, with 14 bases that match TRBD2. The V gene end was trimmed by 4 bases and the J gene end by 7 bases; junction bases not matched to a gene: 6. The CDR3 sequence is 15 residues long. Germline V lookup: CDR1 SQVTM, CDR2 ANQGSEA. CDR3 nucleotides: TGCAGCGTTGGGCACGGGACTAGCGGGAGAAATGAGCAGTTCTTC. Its translation is CSVGHGTSGRNEQFF.

With respect to this clonotype: A single base separates this from a much larger clone, so it may be a read error. The V call is TRBV10-3, the J call TRBJ1-1; D not resolved. This CDR3 spans 15 amino acids. Germline V lookup: CDR1 ENHRY, CDR2 SYGVKD. Trimming removed 4 bases at V and 6 bases at J, with 18 bases between. CDR3 nucleotides: TGTGCCATCAGTGGTGGGGTCCAAACGGATCCTGAAGCTTTCTTT. This encodes CAISGGVQTDPEAFF.

This clonotype was detected a few times. The chain combines TRBV7-8 with TRBJ2-7, with 8 nucleotides matching TRBD1. From germline, CDR1 is SGHVS and CDR2 FQNEAQ. This CDR3 is built from 15 residues. Trimming removed 2 bases from V and 4 bases from J; junction bases left unmatched: 7. The CDR3 reads CASSLSRGPLYEQYF. Here the CDR3 DNA reads TGTGCCAGCAGCTTAAGCAGGGGGCCTCTATACGAGCAGTACTTC.

This clonotype showed up many times. This CDR3 reads CASSSRTGVYHEQFF. CDR3 DNA sequence: TGTGCCAGCAGTTCTCGGACAGGGGTTTACCATGAGCAGTTCTTC. The V and J genes are TRBV12-3 or TRBV12-4 and TRBJ2-1; 9 nucleotides line up with TRBD1. The CDR3 covers 15 residues. Trimming took 4 bases from V and 8 from J; bases not matched to a gene: 9.

This clonotype showed up many times. V and J are TRBV4-1 and TRBJ1-2; 7 bases match TRBD1. Germline lookup yields CDR1 MGHRA and CDR2 YSYEKL. The CDR3 consists of 15 residues. With 1 base clipped from V and 4 bases from J, the junction kept 6 bases outside the gene matches. In nucleotides, the CDR3 is TGCGCCAGCAGCCAAGCTGGACAGGCCTTCTATGGCTACACCTTC. Protein sequence: CASSQAGQAFYGYTF.